This T cell receptor (beta chain) was documented in a study of blood T cell repertoires in COVID-19. Study information: Whether acute or convalescent, the COVID-19 samples came from the United States, Italy and Spain. T cells, B-cell-depleted T cells, or PBMCs supplied cDNA or gDNA.

V was trimmed by 3 bases and J by 13 bases, leaving 19 bases between them. Germline CDR1 reads SGHVS; CDR2 reads FNYEAQ. The CDR3 is made up of 14 amino acids. Profiling relied on immunoSEQ multiplex PCR, and the TCRdb table lists in-frame clones only, not all of them. The sample has fewer than 250,000 clones, around 88% seen once. This receptor was identified in a man aged 50 to 59 with active or convalescent COVID-19. Source material: peripheral blood. The chain couples TRBV7-6 to TRBJ2-1; possible D gene TRBD1, 6 bases. This chain's CDR3 is CASSLSRTATPQFF. CDR3 bases: TGTGCCAGCAGCTTGTCCCGGACAGCCACCCCTCAGTTCTTC.